Listed below are T cell receptor beta chains from one sample, sequenced in a study of blood T cell repertoires in COVID-19. TCRdb's copy holds only in-frame clones and misses some; the assay was immunoSEQ multiplex PCR. This sample has 490,000 or so clones, with 70% to 90% found just once. Sample: PBMCs or T cells enriched from blood (not recorded which). The receptors stem from a woman aged 60-75 years who had recovered from COVID-19. Each CDR3 is given with its conserved first and last residue. D genes are given only for firm matches. Size is stated for part of the rows, as once, few or many counts, or as a class when the clone is expanded.

v_gene: TRBV7-8; j_gene: TRBJ1-3; d_gene: -; abundance: -; CDR3aa: CASTKIFGGFGNTIYF; CDR3nt: TGTGCCAGCACCAAAATCTTTGGAGGCTTTGGAAACACCATATATTTT
v_gene: TRBV20-1; j_gene: TRBJ1-2; d_gene: TRBD1; abundance: -; CDR3aa: CSASGQGTGGRLDYGYTF; CDR3nt: TGCAGTGCTAGTGGACAGGGGACGGGTGGAAGGCTTGACTATGGCTACACCTTC
v_gene: TRBV24-1; j_gene: TRBJ1-5; d_gene: -; abundance: once; CDR3aa: CATSHFIAPNQPQHF; CDR3nt: TGTGCCACCAGTCATTTTATAGCCCCCAATCAGCCCCAGCATTTT
v_gene: TRBV6-5; j_gene: TRBJ1-6; d_gene: -; abundance: -; CDR3aa: CASRGLYNSPLHF; CDR3nt: TGTGCCAGCAGGGGACTCTATAATTCACCCCTCCACTTT
v_gene: TRBV2; j_gene: TRBJ2-3; d_gene: TRBD2; abundance: -; CDR3aa: CASSETPSGGAEGTDTQYF; CDR3nt: TGTGCCAGCAGTGAAACCCCTAGCGGGGGGGCCGAGGGCACAGATACGCAGTATTTT
v_gene: TRBV30; j_gene: TRBJ1-1; d_gene: TRBD1; abundance: -; CDR3aa: CAWSRQGASTEAFF; CDR3nt: TGTGCCTGGAGTAGACAGGGGGCCAGCACTGAAGCTTTCTTT
v_gene: TRBV29-1; j_gene: TRBJ1-3; d_gene: -; abundance: -; CDR3aa: CSVAGGSSGNTIYF; CDR3nt: TGCAGCGTTGCGGGGGGCAGCTCTGGAAACACCATATATTTT
v_gene: TRBV5-1; j_gene: TRBJ1-5; d_gene: TRBD1; abundance: -; CDR3aa: CASSLEGQGHQPQHF; CDR3nt: TGCGCCAGCAGCTTGGAGGGACAGGGACATCAGCCCCAGCATTTT
v_gene: TRBV3-1/TRBV3-2; j_gene: TRBJ2-1; d_gene: -; abundance: -; CDR3aa: CASSQEAEPWNEQFF; CDR3nt: TGTGCCAGCAGCCAAGAGGCAGAACCTTGGAATGAGCAGTTCTTC
v_gene: TRBV28; j_gene: TRBJ1-2; d_gene: TRBD1; abundance: -; CDR3aa: CASRRTGAGYGYTF; CDR3nt: TGTGCCAGCAGAAGGACAGGGGCGGGCTATGGCTACACCTTC
v_gene: TRBV10-3; j_gene: TRBJ1-2; d_gene: TRBD1; abundance: -; CDR3aa: CAITTGTGVGFDGYTF; CDR3nt: TGTGCCATCACGACCGGGACAGGGGTAGGGTTTGACGGCTACACCTTC
v_gene: TRBV28; j_gene: TRBJ1-5; d_gene: -; abundance: -; CDR3aa: CASSLRQYQGQPQHF; CDR3nt: TGTGCCAGCAGTTTACGACAATATCAGGGGCAGCCCCAGCATTTT
v_gene: TRBV6-5; j_gene: TRBJ2-1; d_gene: TRBD2; abundance: -; CDR3aa: CASSPSGGASREQFF; CDR3nt: TGTGCCAGCAGTCCGAGCGGGGGGGCCTCTCGGGAGCAGTTCTTC
v_gene: TRBV6-5; j_gene: TRBJ1-1; d_gene: -; abundance: -; CDR3aa: CASRPGGRKVEAFF; CDR3nt: TGTGCCAGCAGACCCGGAGGGCGGAAAGTTGAAGCTTTCTTT
v_gene: TRBV10-3; j_gene: TRBJ2-2; d_gene: -; abundance: -; CDR3aa: CAISLGYHTGELFF; CDR3nt: TGTGCCATCAGTCTAGGATACCACACCGGGGAGCTGTTTTTT
v_gene: TRBV2; j_gene: TRBJ1-4; d_gene: TRBD1; abundance: once; CDR3aa: CASGQEGLTGKLFF; CDR3nt: TGTGCCAGCGGACAGGAGGGTCTAACTGGAAAACTGTTTTTT
v_gene: TRBV7-8; j_gene: TRBJ1-1; d_gene: -; abundance: -; CDR3aa: CASINMGNRRGVTEAFF; CDR3nt: TGTGCCAGCATCAATATGGGAAACAGACGGGGGGTCACTGAAGCTTTCTTT
v_gene: TRBV3-1/TRBV3-2; j_gene: TRBJ1-2; d_gene: -; abundance: -; CDR3aa: CASSPPGVGIGAYGYTF; CDR3nt: TGTGCCAGCAGCCCACCCGGTGTGGGAATTGGGGCCTATGGCTACACCTTC
v_gene: TRBV6-5; j_gene: TRBJ1-5; d_gene: TRBD1; abundance: -; CDR3aa: CASRGTRTGVQPQHF; CDR3nt: TGTGCCAGCAGGGGGACGAGGACAGGGGTTCAGCCCCAGCATTTT
v_gene: TRBV9; j_gene: TRBJ1-4; d_gene: TRBD1; abundance: -; CDR3aa: CASSADSQGSNEKLFF; CDR3nt: TGTGCCAGCAGCGCGGATTCACAGGGGTCGAATGAAAAACTGTTTTTT
v_gene: TRBV6-5; j_gene: TRBJ2-1; d_gene: -; abundance: -; CDR3aa: CASSSTRDEQFF; CDR3nt: TGTGCCAGCAGTTCAACTAGAGATGAGCAGTTCTTC
v_gene: TRBV19; j_gene: TRBJ1-1; d_gene: TRBD1; abundance: -; CDR3aa: CASSMGIQGLPEAFF; CDR3nt: TGTGCCAGTAGTATGGGAATACAGGGGTTACCTGAAGCTTTCTTT
v_gene: TRBV10-3; j_gene: TRBJ2-7; d_gene: TRBD1; abundance: -; CDR3aa: CAISPGGDSGKYEQYF; CDR3nt: TGTGCCATCAGTCCAGGGGGAGACAGCGGTAAATACGAGCAGTACTTC
v_gene: TRBV11-2; j_gene: TRBJ1-6; d_gene: TRBD1; abundance: once; CDR3aa: CASRVVRDRLNSPLHF; CDR3nt: TGTGCCAGCAGGGTCGTCCGGGACAGGCTAAATTCACCCCTCCACTTT
v_gene: TRBV18; j_gene: TRBJ1-1; d_gene: TRBD1; abundance: once; CDR3aa: CASSLQGRNTEAFF; CDR3nt: TGTGCCAGCTCATTACAGGGGAGGAACACTGAAGCTTTCTTT
v_gene: TRBV2; j_gene: TRBJ2-1; d_gene: TRBD2; abundance: -; CDR3aa: CASVPGLAGSPGYNEQFF; CDR3nt: TGTGCCAGCGTACCGGGACTAGCGGGGTCCCCGGGGTACAATGAGCAGTTCTTC
v_gene: TRBV2; j_gene: TRBJ2-7; d_gene: -; abundance: -; CDR3aa: CASSTGYEQYF; CDR3nt: TGTGCCAGCAGTACAGGATACGAGCAGTACTTC
v_gene: TRBV30; j_gene: TRBJ2-6; d_gene: TRBD1; abundance: -; CDR3aa: CAWSPLQGTDRSGANVLTF; CDR3nt: TGTGCCTGGAGTCCCTTACAGGGGACCGACCGCTCTGGGGCCAACGTCCTGACTTTC
v_gene: TRBV4-2; j_gene: TRBJ1-2; d_gene: -; abundance: -; CDR3aa: CASSQSISRGVDGYTF; CDR3nt: TGTGCCAGCAGCCAATCTATCAGTCGGGGAGTTGATGGCTACACCTTC
v_gene: TRBV24-1; j_gene: TRBJ1-2; d_gene: -; abundance: -; CDR3aa: CATSDPGGGYGGYTF; CDR3nt: TGTGCCACCAGTGACCCCGGGGGAGGCTACGGTGGCTACACCTTC
v_gene: TRBV20-1; j_gene: TRBJ1-2; d_gene: -; abundance: -; CDR3aa: CSASRAGEYDGYTF; CDR3nt: TGCAGTGCTAGTCGAGCAGGGGAATATGACGGCTACACCTTC
v_gene: TRBV4-1; j_gene: TRBJ1-6; d_gene: -; abundance: -; CDR3aa: CASSKSLRDSYNSPLHF; CDR3nt: TGCGCCAGCAGCAAGTCCCTCCGGGACTCCTATAATTCACCCCTCCACTTT
v_gene: TRBV30; j_gene: TRBJ1-6; d_gene: TRBD1; abundance: -; CDR3aa: CAWRASTGGNSPLHF; CDR3nt: TGTGCCTGGAGAGCCTCTACAGGGGGTAATTCACCCCTCCACTTT
v_gene: TRBV5-1; j_gene: TRBJ1-2; d_gene: -; abundance: -; CDR3aa: CASSPPLANYGYTF; CDR3nt: TGCGCCAGCAGCCCACCACTGGCTAACTATGGCTACACCTTC
v_gene: TRBV30; j_gene: TRBJ1-4; d_gene: TRBD1; abundance: -; CDR3aa: CAWSRQGAGEKLFF; CDR3nt: TGTGCCTGGAGTCGACAGGGGGCGGGAGAAAAACTGTTTTTT
v_gene: TRBV6-1; j_gene: TRBJ1-2; d_gene: -; abundance: -; CDR3aa: CASSEVSGYTF; CDR3nt: TGTGCCAGCAGTGAAGTCTCCGGCTACACCTTC
v_gene: TRBV18; j_gene: TRBJ1-5; d_gene: -; abundance: -; CDR3aa: CASSPQGGNQPQHF; CDR3nt: TGTGCCAGCTCACCGCAGGGCGGCAATCAGCCCCAGCATTTT
v_gene: TRBV9; j_gene: TRBJ2-2; d_gene: TRBD2; abundance: -; CDR3aa: CASSLLAGANTGELFF; CDR3nt: TGTGCCAGCAGCCTATTAGCGGGGGCGAACACCGGGGAGCTGTTTTTT
v_gene: TRBV2; j_gene: TRBJ1-3; d_gene: -; abundance: -; CDR3aa: CASSEQRVYSGNTIYF; CDR3nt: TGTGCCAGCAGTGAGCAGAGGGTGTACTCTGGAAACACCATATATTTT
v_gene: TRBV6-5; j_gene: TRBJ2-3; d_gene: -; abundance: -; CDR3aa: CASGRGTDSTDTQYF; CDR3nt: TGTGCCAGCGGGAGGGGGACGGACAGCACAGATACGCAGTATTTT
v_gene: TRBV5-1; j_gene: TRBJ1-4; d_gene: TRBD1; abundance: once; CDR3aa: CASSLGGTANEKLFF; CDR3nt: TGCGCCAGCAGCTTGGGGGGGACAGCTAATGAAAAACTGTTTTTT
v_gene: TRBV28; j_gene: TRBJ2-5; d_gene: TRBD1; abundance: -; CDR3aa: CASSLRQGPVETQYF; CDR3nt: TGTGCCAGCAGTCTCCGACAGGGTCCGGTAGAGACCCAGTACTTC
v_gene: TRBV10-3; j_gene: TRBJ2-3; d_gene: -; abundance: -; CDR3aa: CAISESRGKEADTQYF; CDR3nt: TGTGCCATCAGTGAGTCGAGGGGGAAGGAAGCAGATACGCAGTATTTT
v_gene: TRBV6-6; j_gene: TRBJ2-3; d_gene: TRBD1; abundance: -; CDR3aa: CASSYSARGTTDTQYF; CDR3nt: TGTGCCAGCAGTTACTCGGCCAGGGGGACCACAGATACGCAGTATTTT
v_gene: TRBV5-1; j_gene: TRBJ2-7; d_gene: -; abundance: -; CDR3aa: CASSFGIYYEQYF; CDR3nt: TGCGCCAGCAGCTTCGGGATATACTACGAGCAGTACTTC
v_gene: TRBV2; j_gene: TRBJ2-5; d_gene: TRBD2; abundance: -; CDR3aa: CASSGREGETQYF; CDR3nt: TGTGCCAGCAGTGGGCGGGAGGGAGAGACCCAGTACTTC
v_gene: TRBV4-1; j_gene: TRBJ1-6; d_gene: -; abundance: -; CDR3aa: CASSQGTVTWDSPLHF; CDR3nt: TGCGCCAGCAGCCAAGGGACAGTTACTTGGGATTCACCCCTCCACTTT
v_gene: TRBV6-1; j_gene: TRBJ1-2; d_gene: -; abundance: -; CDR3aa: CASREDLNYGYTF; CDR3nt: TGTGCCAGCAGGGAAGACCTAAACTATGGCTACACCTTC
v_gene: TRBV3-1/TRBV3-2; j_gene: TRBJ1-2; d_gene: -; abundance: few; CDR3aa: CASSQTGTQQSYGYTF; CDR3nt: TGTGCCAGCAGCCAAACCGGGACACAACAAAGCTATGGCTACACCTTC